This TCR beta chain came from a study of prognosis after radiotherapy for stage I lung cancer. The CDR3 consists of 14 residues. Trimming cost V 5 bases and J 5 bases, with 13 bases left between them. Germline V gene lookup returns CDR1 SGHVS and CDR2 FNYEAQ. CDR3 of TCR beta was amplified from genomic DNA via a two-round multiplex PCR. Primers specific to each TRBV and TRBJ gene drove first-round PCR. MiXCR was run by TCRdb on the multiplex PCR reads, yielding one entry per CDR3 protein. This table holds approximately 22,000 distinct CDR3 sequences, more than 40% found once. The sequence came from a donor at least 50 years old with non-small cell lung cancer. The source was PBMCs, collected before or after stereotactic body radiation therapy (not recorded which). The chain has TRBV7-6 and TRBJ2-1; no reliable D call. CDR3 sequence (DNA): TGTGCCAGCAGCATAGGCGGTAAACACAATGAGCAGTTCTTC. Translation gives CASSIGGKHNEQFF.